This is a list of T cell receptor beta chains from one sample in a study of blood T cell repertoires in COVID-19. Repertoires were generated with immunoSEQ multiplex PCR, while TCRdb's copy carries only in-frame clones and drops some. The sample shows roughly 24,000 clones, over 75% of them seen only once. Sequencing was carried out using peripheral blood. These receptors were collected from a woman of 80 years or more with acute or convalescent COVID-19. Each CDR3 is given with its conserved first and last residue. The D gene is left open where the match is weak. A row's size may be missing; if present it is once, few, many or a size class.

J gene: TRBJ2-1
V gene: TRBV7-2
D gene: -
clone size: -
CDR3 protein: CASSSLADNEQFF
CDR3 DNA: TGTGCCAGCAGTTCTCTGGCGGACAATGAGCAGTTCTTC

J gene: TRBJ1-1
V gene: TRBV6-5
D gene: TRBD1
clone size: -
CDR3 protein: CASSFRQGRTEAFF
CDR3 DNA: TGTGCCAGCAGTTTTCGACAGGGGCGAACTGAAGCTTTCTTT

J gene: TRBJ1-2
V gene: TRBV7-2
D gene: TRBD1
clone size: -
CDR3 protein: CASSLTLTGGQGYTF
CDR3 DNA: TGTGCCAGCAGCTTAACCTTGACAGGGGGCCAGGGCTACACCTTC

J gene: TRBJ1-5
V gene: TRBV3-1/TRBV3-2
D gene: TRBD1
clone size: -
CDR3 protein: CASSQDWDRAIEESNQPQHF
CDR3 DNA: TGTGCCAGCAGCCAAGATTGGGACAGGGCCATAGAAGAGAGCAATCAGCCCCAGCATTTT

J gene: TRBJ2-4
V gene: TRBV29-1
D gene: -
clone size: -
CDR3 protein: CSVWGTTIEGNIQYF
CDR3 DNA: TGCAGCGTTTGGGGGACAACAATCGAGGGAAACATTCAGTACTTC

J gene: TRBJ2-1
V gene: TRBV11-3
D gene: -
clone size: -
CDR3 protein: CASSLSENSYNEQFF
CDR3 DNA: TGTGCCAGCAGCTTGTCTGAGAACTCCTACAATGAGCAGTTCTTC

J gene: TRBJ2-2
V gene: TRBV7-6
D gene: TRBD2
clone size: -
CDR3 protein: CASSPISSGGGSTGELFF
CDR3 DNA: TGTGCCAGCAGCCCAATCTCGAGCGGGGGCGGTAGCACCGGGGAGCTGTTTTTT

J gene: TRBJ1-1
V gene: TRBV5-6
D gene: -
clone size: -
CDR3 protein: CASLPWGRENTEAFF
CDR3 DNA: TGTGCCAGCTTACCGTGGGGGAGGGAGAACACTGAAGCTTTCTTT

J gene: TRBJ2-7
V gene: TRBV11-3
D gene: -
clone size: -
CDR3 protein: CASSPHGGSSGKQYF
CDR3 DNA: TGTGCCAGCAGCCCGCACGGTGGGAGTTCGGGGAAGCAGTACTTC

J gene: TRBJ2-3
V gene: TRBV5-4
D gene: -
clone size: -
CDR3 protein: CASSQRGARDTQYF
CDR3 DNA: TGTGCCAGCAGCCAACGGGGGGCCCGGGATACGCAGTATTTT

J gene: TRBJ2-5
V gene: TRBV9
D gene: TRBD1
clone size: -
CDR3 protein: CASSVGQGAEETQYF
CDR3 DNA: TGTGCCAGCAGCGTAGGACAGGGGGCGGAAGAGACCCAGTACTTC

J gene: TRBJ2-7
V gene: TRBV7-2
D gene: -
clone size: -
CDR3 protein: CASSLQRAHYEQYF
CDR3 DNA: TGTGCCAGCAGCTTACAGCGGGCGCACTACGAGCAGTACTTC

J gene: TRBJ2-4
V gene: TRBV14
D gene: -
clone size: -
CDR3 protein: CASSQDNTGPSDF
CDR3 DNA: TGTGCCAGCAGCCAAGATAATACAGGGCCTTCAGACTTC

J gene: TRBJ1-6
V gene: TRBV3-1/TRBV3-2
D gene: -
clone size: -
CDR3 protein: CASSRQNSPLHF
CDR3 DNA: TGTGCCAGCAGCCGACAGAATTCACCCCTCCACTTT

J gene: TRBJ1-4
V gene: TRBV7-2
D gene: -
clone size: -
CDR3 protein: CASSSPVQGGGKLFF
CDR3 DNA: TGTGCCAGCAGCTCCCCCGTGCAGGGAGGGGGAAAACTGTTTTTT

J gene: TRBJ1-5
V gene: TRBV7-2
D gene: -
clone size: -
CDR3 protein: CASSSPGGNQPQHF
CDR3 DNA: TGTGCCAGCAGTTCCCCCGGGGGGAATCAGCCCCAGCATTTT

J gene: TRBJ1-1
V gene: TRBV6-2/TRBV6-3
D gene: TRBD1
clone size: -
CDR3 protein: CASSDDRVATEAFF
CDR3 DNA: TGTGCCAGCAGCGACGACAGGGTGGCCACTGAAGCTTTCTTT

J gene: TRBJ2-7
V gene: TRBV27
D gene: TRBD2
clone size: -
CDR3 protein: CASAKTSGGAREQYF
CDR3 DNA: TGTGCCAGCGCAAAGACTAGCGGGGGGGCACGGGAGCAGTACTTC

J gene: TRBJ1-6
V gene: TRBV19
D gene: TRBD1
clone size: -
CDR3 protein: CASSPQGGPGNSPLHF
CDR3 DNA: TGTGCCAGTAGTCCGCAGGGGGGCCCAGGGAATTCACCCCTCCACTTT

J gene: TRBJ2-7
V gene: TRBV7-9
D gene: -
clone size: -
CDR3 protein: CASSLQGNEQYF
CDR3 DNA: TGTGCCAGCAGCTTACAGGGTAACGAGCAGTACTTC

J gene: TRBJ2-2
V gene: TRBV6-5
D gene: -
clone size: -
CDR3 protein: CASRAPTGPGELFF
CDR3 DNA: TGTGCCAGCAGGGCTCCGACAGGCCCCGGGGAGCTGTTTTTT

J gene: TRBJ1-2
V gene: TRBV19
D gene: -
clone size: -
CDR3 protein: CASSILTANYGYTF
CDR3 DNA: TGTGCCAGTAGTATATTGACAGCCAACTATGGCTACACCTTC

J gene: TRBJ2-1
V gene: TRBV7-2
D gene: TRBD2
clone size: -
CDR3 protein: CASSLNSGGHNEQFF
CDR3 DNA: TGTGCCAGCAGCCTGAATAGCGGGGGGCACAATGAGCAGTTCTTC

J gene: TRBJ2-1
V gene: TRBV3-1/TRBV3-2
D gene: TRBD1
clone size: -
CDR3 protein: CASSRQGPSDNEQFF
CDR3 DNA: TGTGCCAGCAGTCGACAGGGACCCTCCGACAATGAGCAGTTCTTC

J gene: TRBJ2-3
V gene: TRBV6-4
D gene: TRBD2
clone size: -
CDR3 protein: CASSESIGTNTDTQYF
CDR3 DNA: TGTGCCAGCAGTGAATCGATAGGGACTAACACAGATACGCAGTATTTT

J gene: TRBJ1-1
V gene: TRBV30
D gene: -
clone size: few
CDR3 protein: CAWDQRLGVEAFF
CDR3 DNA: TGTGCCTGGGACCAGCGGCTCGGTGTTGAAGCTTTCTTT

J gene: TRBJ1-3
V gene: TRBV7-8
D gene: -
clone size: -
CDR3 protein: CASSLEGGRMSGYTIYF
CDR3 DNA: TGTGCCAGCAGCTTAGAGGGAGGCAGGATGAGCGGCTACACCATATATTTT

J gene: TRBJ1-6
V gene: TRBV10-1
D gene: -
clone size: -
CDR3 protein: CASGTSPYSPLHF
CDR3 DNA: TGCGCCAGCGGGACATCTCCTTATTCACCCCTCCACTTT

J gene: TRBJ2-5
V gene: TRBV18
D gene: -
clone size: -
CDR3 protein: CASSSTGPETQYF
CDR3 DNA: TGTGCCAGCTCATCAACAGGGCCAGAGACCCAGTACTTC

J gene: TRBJ1-3
V gene: TRBV7-9
D gene: -
clone size: -
CDR3 protein: CASSLLGAAGNTIYF
CDR3 DNA: TGTGCCAGCAGCTTATTGGGGGCTGCTGGAAACACCATATATTTT

J gene: TRBJ2-1
V gene: TRBV24-1
D gene: TRBD2
clone size: -
CDR3 protein: CATSAGRFETSDEQFF
CDR3 DNA: TGTGCCACCAGTGCCGGGCGATTTGAGACTAGCGATGAGCAGTTCTTC

J gene: TRBJ2-3
V gene: TRBV5-1
D gene: -
clone size: -
CDR3 protein: CASSLAAVSTDTQYF
CDR3 DNA: TGCGCCAGCAGCTTGGCCGCGGTAAGCACAGATACGCAGTATTTT

J gene: TRBJ1-1
V gene: TRBV5-4
D gene: -
clone size: once
CDR3 protein: CASSFRGASTEAFF
CDR3 DNA: TGTGCCAGCAGCTTCCGGGGGGCGAGCACTGAAGCTTTCTTT

J gene: TRBJ2-7
V gene: TRBV14
D gene: -
clone size: -
CDR3 protein: CASSLRRTHVGEQYF
CDR3 DNA: TGTGCCAGCAGCCTTCGGAGGACTCACGTTGGCGAGCAGTACTTC

J gene: TRBJ1-6
V gene: TRBV27
D gene: TRBD1
clone size: -
CDR3 protein: CASGSGQGDSPLHF
CDR3 DNA: TGTGCCAGCGGGTCGGGACAGGGGGATTCACCCCTCCACTTT